This note documents a single T cell receptor (beta chain) sequence. This record comes from a study of blood T cell repertoires in COVID-19. Germline V gene lookup returns CDR1 KGHDR and CDR2 SFDVKD. V lost 3 bases, J lost 4 bases, and 8 bases lay in between. The CDR3 covers 13 residues. Using immunoSEQ multiplex PCR, the repertoire was profiled, and TCRdb retains in-frame clones only, with some absent. The profile shows over 85,000 clones, 92% of them singletons. The sequenced sample was peripheral blood. This TCR came from a woman aged 45 to 65 with COVID-19, enrolled during active disease. The chain recombines TRBV24-1 with TRBJ1-2; D unresolved. The CDR3 coding sequence is TGTGCCACCAGTGATCGGAGCAGCTATGGCTACACCTTC. It specifies CATSDRSSYGYTF.